Below, one T cell receptor (beta chain) is given with its context. The sample is drawn from a study of blood T cell repertoires in COVID-19. Looking at the study overall: The United States, Italy and Spain provided the acute and convalescent COVID-19 samples. PBMCs, B-cell-depleted T cells, or T cells provided the cDNA or gDNA that made up the material.

Under the authors' procedure: Scientists estimated how many nucleated cells there were by amplifying reference gene primers. Generated by immunoSEQ multiplex PCR, the TCRdb table keeps only in-frame clones and is missing some. The V and J calls and clone size were taken over from that table, and D and trimming were inferred from the DNA. The data contain about 150,000 clones, roughly nine tenths of them singletons. This CDR3 has 15 amino acids. The germline gives CDR1 SGHRS, CDR2 YFSETQ. Trimming shortened V by 0 bases and J by 6 bases, and 12 bases separated the two germline ends. Specimen: peripheral blood. V and J are TRBV5-1 and TRBJ2-2; D may be TRBD2 (7 bases). The TCR sequence derives from a woman in her 70s with acute or convalescent COVID-19. The CDR3 sequence is CASSLAGGRAGELFF. DNA for the CDR3: TGCGCCAGCAGCTTGGCCGGGGGGCGAGCCGGGGAGCTGTTTTTT. Supplemented by reference TRBV5-1 and TRBJ2-2, the full variable domain reads KAGVTQTPRYLIKTRGQQVTLSCSPISGHRSVSWYQQTPGQGLQFLFEYFSETQRNKGNFPGRFSGRQFSNSRSEMNVSTLELGDSALYLCASSLAGGRAGELFFGEGSRLTVL.